This is a list of T cell receptor beta chains from one sample in a study of T-cell memory formation after mild COVID-19. TCRdb re-called the 5' RACE reads through MiXCR, storing one row per CDR3 protein. The sample contains almost 350,000 distinct CDR3 sequences, 20% of which appear only once. Sequences were obtained from PBMCs or a T cell subset sorted from them (not recorded which). These TCRs come from a man between 18 and 29 years old who had mild COVID-19 (a few samples of this study predate the infection). Cell type and time point are not known. Both conserved end residues are part of each CDR3. A D gene is named only where the DNA matches it firmly. Only some rows state a clone size, as once, few, many or a class for expanded clones.

v_call: TRBV19; j_call: TRBJ2-7; d_call: .; clone_size: .; cdr3_nt: TGTGCCAGTAGTACCCGGGACGGATCCTACGAGCAGTACTTC; cdr3_aa: CASSTRDGSYEQYF
v_call: TRBV15; j_call: TRBJ2-1; d_call: .; clone_size: .; cdr3_nt: TGTGCCACCAGCAGAGTGGGGGGGGCCGGGAATGAGCAGTTCTTC; cdr3_aa: CATSRVGGAGNEQFF
v_call: TRBV12-3/TRBV12-4; j_call: TRBJ2-2; d_call: TRBD1; clone_size: many; cdr3_nt: TGTGCCAGCAGTCTCGACAGGGTGGACGGGGAGCTGTTTTTT; cdr3_aa: CASSLDRVDGELFF
v_call: TRBV12-3/TRBV12-4; j_call: TRBJ1-3; d_call: .; clone_size: .; cdr3_nt: TGTGCCAGCAGTCCGCGACAGATCTCTGGAAACACCATATATTTT; cdr3_aa: CASSPRQISGNTIYF
v_call: TRBV7-2; j_call: TRBJ2-1; d_call: TRBD2; clone_size: .; cdr3_nt: TGTGCCAGCACCACGGGACTAGCGGGGGAGAATGAGCAGTTCTTC; cdr3_aa: CASTTGLAGENEQFF
v_call: TRBV19; j_call: TRBJ2-3; d_call: TRBD2; clone_size: few; cdr3_nt: TGTGCCAGTGACCGGGGGGGTATTGATACGCAGTATTTT; cdr3_aa: CASDRGGIDTQYF
v_call: TRBV7-8; j_call: TRBJ1-1; d_call: .; clone_size: .; cdr3_nt: TGTGCCAGCACCACCCTCTCCAGTGAAGCTTTCTTT; cdr3_aa: CASTTLSSEAFF
v_call: TRBV24-1; j_call: TRBJ2-3; d_call: .; clone_size: .; cdr3_nt: TGTGCCACCAGTGAGGGAGACGGCGCTAGCACAGATACGCAGTATTTT; cdr3_aa: CATSEGDGASTDTQYF
v_call: TRBV5-4; j_call: TRBJ1-3; d_call: .; clone_size: .; cdr3_nt: TGTGCCAGCAGCTTTTCGGGGGGCGCGCGAGGAAACACCATATATTTT; cdr3_aa: CASSFSGGARGNTIYF
v_call: TRBV12-3/TRBV12-4; j_call: TRBJ2-3; d_call: .; clone_size: .; cdr3_nt: TGTGCCAGCAGCCGCCCGAGAGGGGGAGCAGATACGCAGTATTTT; cdr3_aa: CASSRPRGGADTQYF
v_call: TRBV20-1; j_call: TRBJ2-7; d_call: .; clone_size: few; cdr3_nt: TGCAGTTCCACGGACGCGAGGAGCTCCTACGAGCAGTACTTC; cdr3_aa: CSSTDARSSYEQYF
v_call: TRBV5-1; j_call: TRBJ2-1; d_call: .; clone_size: .; cdr3_nt: TGCGCCAGCAGCCCTGGACGGCGGAGCGATGAGCAGTTCTTC; cdr3_aa: CASSPGRRSDEQFF
v_call: TRBV7-9; j_call: TRBJ2-2; d_call: TRBD2; clone_size: many; cdr3_nt: TGTGCCAGCAGCCCCCAGCCTAGCGGGGGAATCGGGGAGCTGTTTTTT; cdr3_aa: CASSPQPSGGIGELFF
v_call: TRBV10-3; j_call: TRBJ2-2; d_call: .; clone_size: .; cdr3_nt: TGTGCCATCAGTGAATTGGGGGCGACCGGGGAGCTGTTTTTT; cdr3_aa: CAISELGATGELFF
v_call: TRBV7-2; j_call: TRBJ1-2; d_call: .; clone_size: .; cdr3_nt: TGTGCCAGCAGCTTAAGGCAGAACTATGGCTACACCTTC; cdr3_aa: CASSLRQNYGYTF
v_call: TRBV5-6; j_call: TRBJ1-1; d_call: .; clone_size: many; cdr3_nt: TGTGCCAGCAGCTTGGGCATCCAGGCAGGGAACACTGAAGCTTTCTTT; cdr3_aa: CASSLGIQAGNTEAFF
v_call: TRBV7-8; j_call: TRBJ1-3; d_call: .; clone_size: .; cdr3_nt: TGTGCCAGCAGCTACGTGTTCTCTGGAAACACCATATATTTT; cdr3_aa: CASSYVFSGNTIYF